The 17 T cell receptor beta chains in this list originate from one sample, sequenced in a study of identical twins (TCRdb year 2016). Libraries were made using 5' RACE. The instrument was an Illumina HiSeq 2000. TCRdb trimmed the raw reads at Q25, called clones with MiXCR and kept productive beta chains. Each CDR3 protein gets just one entry, which takes the most common genes and DNA from the rows behind it. This sample has about 470,000 distinct CDR3 sequences in its table, and 20% to 25% of those were observed once. Around 3% of the sample comes from the top ten. The data also belong to a second study, concerning T cells expressing NK-cell markers.

Sample: CD4+ T cells sorted from blood. The receptors were sampled from a woman younger than 35 in good health.

The chain joins TRBV9 to TRBJ1-6; D not resolved. There are 16 residues in the CDR3. Trimming cost V 3 bases and J 2 bases, with 12 bases left between them. Germline V gene sequence: CDR1 SGDLS, CDR2 YYNGEE. The CDR3, as DNA: TGTGCCAGCAGCGCTATGGACGGAGCCTATAATTCACCCCTCCACTTT. The encoded protein is CASSAMDGAYNSPLHF.

The rearrangement uses TRBV7-9 and TRBJ2-3; 7 positions agree with TRBD2. The CDR3 consists of 17 residues. Per germline, CDR1 SEHNR and CDR2 FQNEAQ (reference sequence). Germline trimming cut 0 bases from V and 4 bases from J; bases unmatched to any gene: 10. The CDR3 DNA is TGTGCCAGCAGCTTAGCGATAGAGCGGGGAGAGGCAGATACGCAGTATTTT. This translates into CASSLAIERGEADTQYF.

The J gene is TRBJ2-1, the V gene TRBV20-1, with D possibly matching TRBD2 (5 bases). The CDR3 consists of 14 residues. Trimming took off 6 bases at V and 0 bases at J, with 12 bases between the two ends. In germline, CDR1 is DFQATT, CDR2 SNEGSKA (reference sequence). CDR3 loop: CSAAGRPSYNEQFF. The CDR3 DNA is TGCAGTGCCGCGGGTAGGCCCTCCTACAATGAGCAGTTCTTC.

This clonotype was seen at least ten times. The CDR3 loop is CSAPTGRNYEQYF. The CDR3 DNA reads as TGCAGTGCTCCGACAGGGCGCAACTACGAGCAGTACTTC. This chain uses TRBV20-1 with TRBJ2-7, with 7 bases matching TRBD1. CDR1 is DFQATT and CDR2 is SNEGSKA in the germline V gene (reference sequence). CDR3 length: 13 residues. After removal of 5 bases from V and 3 bases from J, the junction contained 7 bases not matched to a gene.

This clonotype was found a few times. The CDR3 DNA is TGTGCCAGCAGCCCCTGGCGCGCAAATACGCAGTATTTT. This encodes CASSPWRANTQYF. The chain joins TRBV7-2 to TRBJ2-3, with D hard to call. Deletions cut 5 bases from V and 7 bases from J, with 13 bases between. CDR3 size: 13 residues. The germline V gene encodes CDR1 SGHTA and CDR2 FQGNSA.

Only a few counts were recorded for this clonotype. The chain carries TRBV11-2 and TRBJ1-3, with D hard to call. Germline V lookup: CDR1 SGHAT, CDR2 FQNNGV. The CDR3 is made up of 13 amino acids. V was clipped by 4 bases and J by 6 bases, with 10 bases between them. CDR3 in DNA: TGTGCCAGCAGCTCCCTTGGAGCAAACACCATATATTTT. Translating gives CASSSLGANTIYF.

This chain connects TRBV20-1 to TRBJ2-3, with 10 positions matching TRBD2. The germline CDR1 and CDR2 sequences are DFQATT and SNEGSKA (reference sequence). The CDR3 is made up of 15 amino acids. The V gene end was trimmed by 5 bases and the J gene end by 4 bases; junction bases not matched to a gene: 9. The CDR3 DNA reads TGCAGTGCTTTACTAGCGGGGAGGTTCGCAGATACGCAGTATTTT. This gives the protein CSALLAGRFADTQYF.

This clonotype has a handful of counts. V gene TRBV12-3 or TRBV12-4 combines with J gene TRBJ2-7; D could derive from TRBD1 or TRBD2 (6 bases each). Trimming left V 6 bases short and J 4 bases short, with 22 bases between. The CDR3 runs 16 residues. CDR3 protein: CASRENTGGGDYEQYF. In DNA form, the CDR3 reads TGTGCCAGCAGGGAAAACACTGGGGGCGGGGATTACGAGCAGTACTTC.

The chain employs TRBV20-1 and TRBJ2-2; no clear D. Between the trimmed V and J ends, which lost 6 bases and 0 bases, there was a span of 11 bases. Germline CDR1 and CDR2: DFQATT and SNEGSKA (reference sequence). The CDR3 sequence is 14 residues long. Here the CDR3 DNA reads TGCAGTGCGACTGACAACGCGAACACCGGGGAGCTGTTTTTT. Protein: CSATDNANTGELFF.

The gene calls are TRBV6-5 and TRBJ1-6, with D possibly being TRBD1 (6 bases). Germline V CDR1 and CDR2: MNHEY, SVGAGI. The germline V and J ends were trimmed by 4 bases and 7 bases, with 11 bases remaining between them. The CDR3 is 14 residues long. The CDR3 nucleotides are TGTGCCAGCAGTTCTACAGGGCCCAATTCACCCCTCCACTTT. Its translation is CASSSTGPNSPLHF.

The chain is built from TRBV7-9 and TRBJ1-1; D is unresolved. Germline V lookup: CDR1 SEHNR, CDR2 FQNEAQ (reference sequence). Trimming shortened V by 5 bases and J by 0 bases, and 10 bases separated the two germline ends. The CDR3 sequence is 14 residues long. The DNA of the CDR3 is TGTGCCAGCAGCCTTATGGCCCTGAACACTGAAGCTTTCTTT. Protein: CASSLMALNTEAFF.

This clonotype has more than one count but fewer than ten. The rearrangement links TRBV6-5 to TRBJ1-2; 7 bases match TRBD1. CDR3 length equals 14 residues. Trimming at V came to 0 bases and at J to 4 bases, leaving 2 bases not matched to a gene. Germline values: CDR1 MNHEY, CDR2 SVGAGI. The CDR3: CASSYSGTVYGYTF. DNA of the CDR3: TGTGCCAGCAGTTACTCCGGGACAGTCTATGGCTACACCTTC.

The J gene is TRBJ2-5, the V gene TRBV4-3, with D possibly matching TRBD2 (5 bases). CDR1 LGHNA and CDR2 YSLEER come from the germline V gene. V lost 5 bases and J lost 0, with 7 bases in between. CDR3 length equals 13 residues. CDR3 sequence: CASSRENQETQYF. The CDR3 DNA follows: TGCGCCAGCAGCAGGGAGAACCAAGAGACCCAGTACTTC.

The chain couples TRBV6-5 to TRBJ1-1; TRBD1 matches at 8 bases. This CDR3 has 15 amino acids. V lost 5 bases and J lost 5; bases outside the gene matches: 10. CDR1 is MNHEY, CDR2 SVGAGI, per germline. The CDR3 coding sequence is TGTGCCAGCAGTCACCCTGGACAGGGAGGAACTGAAGCTTTCTTT. It encodes CASSHPGQGGTEAFF.

This clonotype came up a few times. V gene TRBV3-1 combines with J gene TRBJ2-3, with unresolved D. The germline V gene encodes CDR1 LGHDT and CDR2 YNNKEL (reference sequence). V lost 8 bases and J 1 base, leaving 10 bases between the germline ends. The CDR3 runs to 13 residues. This chain's CDR3 is CASGTLRTDTQYF. DNA for the CDR3: TGTGCCAGCGGTACCCTTCGCACAGATACGCAGTATTTT.

This clonotype was seen only a few times. CDR3 in DNA: TGCAGCGCCGAGCCGGGTGGAGAGACCCAGTACTTC. Protein product: CSAEPGGETQYF. This rearrangement joins TRBV29-1 to TRBJ2-5; D gene ambiguous. The germline V and J ends were trimmed by 7 bases and 4 bases, with 13 bases remaining between them. CDR1 SQVTM and CDR2 ANQGSEA come from the germline V gene. The CDR3 has 12 amino acids.

This clonotype was seen more than once but under ten times. The gene calls are TRBV20-1 and TRBJ1-4, with 8 bases fitting TRBD1. Germline-derived CDR1 and CDR2 are DFQATT and SNEGSKA (reference sequence). Germline trimming cut 4 bases from V and 8 bases from J; bases unmatched to any gene: 12. The CDR3 covers 15 residues. The CDR3 bases are TGCAGTGCTACCACAAGCGGACAGGGTAGGGAAAAACTGTTTTTT. Its protein product is CSATTSGQGREKLFF.